The 12 T cell receptor beta chains in this list originate from one sample, sequenced in a study of blood T cell repertoires in COVID-19. The repertoire was sequenced with immunoSEQ multiplex PCR; TCRdb's copy has only in-frame clones and lacks some. Among 95,000 to 150,000 clones, around 91% were seen once, and the ten largest hold 3.5% to 4%. Source material: peripheral blood. The receptors stem from a woman between 55 and 75 years old with COVID-19, enrolled during active disease.

CDR3 sequence: CASSHRVRAGVNTGELFF. CDR3 bases: TGTGCCAGCAGTCATAGAGTGAGGGCAGGGGTCAACACCGGGGAGCTGTTTTTT. The J gene is TRBJ2-2, the V gene TRBV6-6; possibly TRBD1 for D (6 bases). V was clipped by 5 bases and J by 2 bases, with 21 bases between them. Looked up from germline, CDR1 is MNHNY and CDR2 is SVGAGI (reference sequence). The CDR3 spans 18 residues.

The J gene is TRBJ1-4, the V gene TRBV4-3, with TRBD1 as a possible D gene (5 bases). CDR1 is LGHNA, CDR2 YSLEER, per germline. This CDR3 has 18 residues. V was cut by 1 base and J by 7 bases, with 22 bases left in between. The CDR3 loop reads CASSQGAGPPGMGEKLFF. The CDR3 DNA sequence: TGCGCCAGCAGCCAAGGGGCGGGGCCCCCCGGTATGGGTGAAAAACTGTTTTTT.

The chain uses TRBV4-3 and TRBJ2-2, with D tentatively TRBD1 (5 bases). Trimming removed 4 bases at V and 3 bases at J, with 9 bases between. Germline-derived CDR1 and CDR2 are LGHNA and YSLEER. The CDR3 covers 14 residues. CDR3 DNA: TGCGCCAGCAGCCGAGGACACGACACCGGGGAGCTGTTTTTT. It encodes CASSRGHDTGELFF.

The genes are TRBV11-2 and TRBJ2-7, with D perhaps TRBD1 (5 bases). The germline CDR1 and CDR2 sequences are SGHAT and FQNNGV. The germline V and J ends were trimmed by 0 bases and 0 bases, with 6 bases remaining between them. This CDR3 region has 14 residues. The DNA of the CDR3 is TGTGCCAGCAGCTTAGACAGGGTCTCCTACGAGCAGTACTTC. It is translated as CASSLDRVSYEQYF.

The rearrangement uses TRBV2 and TRBJ2-5; 7 bases fit TRBD1. Germline V gene data show CDR1 as SNHLY and CDR2 as FYNNEI. V trimming: 2 bases; J trimming: 10 bases; junction bases outside the gene matches: 10. This CDR3 comprises 14 residues. CDR3 amino acids: CASSEFQGDPVQYF. In DNA form, the CDR3 reads TGTGCCAGCAGTGAATTTCAGGGGGACCCTGTCCAGTACTTC.

Only one count was recorded for this clone. The chain carries TRBV20-1 and TRBJ1-2; tentative D call: TRBD1 (6 bases). CDR1 is DFQATT, CDR2 SNEGSKA, per germline (reference sequence). V was pared by 3 bases and J by 8 bases, with 13 bases between. The CDR3 sequence is 12 residues long. CDR3 DNA: TGCAGTGCTAGTGAGGGGGGACGGGGCTACACCTTC. This codes for CSASEGGRGYTF.

This chain links TRBV4-1 with TRBJ1-1, with unresolved D. This CDR3 comprises 16 residues. CDR1 is MGHRA, CDR2 YSYEKL, per germline. Trimming shortened V by 1 base and J by 0 bases, and 12 bases separated the two germline ends. The CDR3 is CASSQAVSQVNTEAFF. Here the CDR3 DNA reads TGCGCCAGCAGCCAAGCGGTTAGTCAAGTGAACACTGAAGCTTTCTTT.

The genes are TRBV7-6 and TRBJ2-2; 8 positions match TRBD1. V lost 4 bases and J lost 4; bases outside the gene matches: 8. Germline CDR1 SGHVS, CDR2 FNYEAQ. The CDR3 loop spans 16 amino acids. As DNA, the CDR3 is TGTGCCAGCAGCTCGCGGACAGGGACCACCACCGGGGAGCTGTTTTTT. It yields the protein CASSSRTGTTTGELFF.

V usage is TRBV27 and J usage is TRBJ1-2, with a possible D match to TRBD1 (6 bases). CDR1 and CDR2 (germline): MNHEY, SMNVEV (reference sequence). The V end lost 5 bases, the J end lost 4 bases, and 17 bases lay between the germline ends. CDR3 size: 15 residues. The CDR3 reads CASSPGGGRAYGYTF. The CDR3 coding sequence is TGTGCCAGCAGTCCTGGGGGGGGGCGCGCCTATGGCTACACCTTC.

V usage is TRBV5-5 and J usage is TRBJ1-1, with a tentative D call TRBD1 (6 bases). Trimming removed 4 bases from V and 0 bases from J, with 10 bases in between. The CDR3 runs to 14 residues. Germline values: CDR1 SGHKS, CDR2 YYEKEE (reference sequence). CDR3 bases: TGTGCCAGCAGCGACGGGACATTGAACACTGAAGCTTTCTTT. It specifies CASSDGTLNTEAFF.

This rearrangement joins TRBV11-2 to TRBJ1-1, with a possible D match to TRBD1 (6 bases). The CDR3 contains 15 residues. Germline V gene sequence: CDR1 SGHAT, CDR2 FQNNGV. V dropped 4 bases and J dropped 3 bases, with 15 bases sitting between them. The CDR3 DNA is TGTGCCAGCAGCTCGCGTGGGGGCGAATACACTGAAGCTTTCTTT. Its protein product is CASSSRGGEYTEAFF.

The chain is built from TRBV9 and TRBJ1-1; TRBD1 matches 8 bases. Germline V gene data show CDR1 as SGDLS and CDR2 as YYNGEE. The CDR3 extends over 14 amino acids. The V and J ends lost 4 bases and 3 bases, in that order; junction bases with no gene match: 5. CDR3 in DNA: TGTGCCAGCAGCCTGACAGGGGTAGACACTGAAGCTTTCTTT. This codes for CASSLTGVDTEAFF.